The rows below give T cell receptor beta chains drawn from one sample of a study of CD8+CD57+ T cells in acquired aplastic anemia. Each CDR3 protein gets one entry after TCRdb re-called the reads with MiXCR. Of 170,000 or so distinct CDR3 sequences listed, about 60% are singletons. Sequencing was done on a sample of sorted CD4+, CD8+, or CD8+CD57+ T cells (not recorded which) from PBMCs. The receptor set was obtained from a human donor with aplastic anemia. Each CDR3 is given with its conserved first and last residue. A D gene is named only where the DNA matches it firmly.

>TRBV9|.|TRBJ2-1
CASSVENPSYNEQFF
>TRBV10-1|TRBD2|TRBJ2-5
CASSESYREGLAGRETQYF
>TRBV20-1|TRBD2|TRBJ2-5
CSASRLAEKETQYF
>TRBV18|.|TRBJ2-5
CASSPLRTVQETQYF
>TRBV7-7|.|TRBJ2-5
CASSLAVETQYF
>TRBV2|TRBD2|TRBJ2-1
CASSEGGGGGLNEQFF
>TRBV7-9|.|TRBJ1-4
CASSLFGGGGEKLFF
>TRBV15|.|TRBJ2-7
CATSSRNSKEQYF
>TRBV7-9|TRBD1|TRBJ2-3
CASSWEGQGRPQYF
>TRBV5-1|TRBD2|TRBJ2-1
CASSLRGGSNQQFF
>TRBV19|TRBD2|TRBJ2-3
CASFSAGGPTDTQYF
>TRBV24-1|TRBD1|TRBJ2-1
CATSDLRQGEVNEQFF
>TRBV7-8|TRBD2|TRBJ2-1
CASSLELAGARSYNEQFF
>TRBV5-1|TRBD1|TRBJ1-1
CASIGQENTEAFF
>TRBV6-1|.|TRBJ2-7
CASDRSATYEQYF
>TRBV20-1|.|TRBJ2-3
CSGSGDTDTQYF
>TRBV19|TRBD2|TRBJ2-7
CASSVGGSVYEQYF
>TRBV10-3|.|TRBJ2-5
CAIRTGTDNEQYF
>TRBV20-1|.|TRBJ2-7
CSASVGAYEQYF
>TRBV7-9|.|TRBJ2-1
CASSNDNEQFF
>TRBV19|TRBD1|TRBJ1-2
CASSTTGTGYGYTF
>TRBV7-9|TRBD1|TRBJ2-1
CASSQGTGAAYNEQFF
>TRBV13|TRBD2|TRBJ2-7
CASILGQAGGPYEQYF
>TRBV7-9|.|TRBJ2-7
CASSLSTQGYEQYF
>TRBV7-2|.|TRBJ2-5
CASSLGKKQETQYF
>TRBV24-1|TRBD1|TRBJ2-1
CASEDREHNEQFF
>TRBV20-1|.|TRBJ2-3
CSATGRMGTDTQYF
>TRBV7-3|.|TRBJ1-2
CASSYRGENRGYTF
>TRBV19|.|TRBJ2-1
CASSISPSPYNEQFF
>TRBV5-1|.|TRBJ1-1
CASSLVSGSEAFF
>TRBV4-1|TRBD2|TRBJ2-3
CASSRTSGYTDTQYF
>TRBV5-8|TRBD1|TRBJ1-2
CASSFGTADGYGYTF
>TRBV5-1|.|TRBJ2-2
CASSWGVNTGELFF
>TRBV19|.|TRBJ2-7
CATTGRPSYEQYF
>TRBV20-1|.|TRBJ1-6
CSARPPGHLNSPLHF
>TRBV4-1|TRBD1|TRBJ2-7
CASSPGQGANEQYF
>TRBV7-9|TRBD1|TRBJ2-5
CASSLAVGDRGETQYF
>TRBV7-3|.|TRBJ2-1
CASSPSPGVGEQFF
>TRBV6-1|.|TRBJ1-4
CASTGWGGSSTNEKLFF
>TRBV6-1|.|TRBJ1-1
CASSEWAGVKAFF
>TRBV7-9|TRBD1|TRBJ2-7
CASSASDRGQGEQYF
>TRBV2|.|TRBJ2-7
CASLAPGRYSYEQYF
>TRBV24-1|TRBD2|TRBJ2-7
CATGLAGAHEQYF
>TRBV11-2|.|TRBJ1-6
CASSLGPGGAYNSPLHF
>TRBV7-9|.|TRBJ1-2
CASIGELPKGYTF
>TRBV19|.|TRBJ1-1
CASSSIGVGGTEAFF
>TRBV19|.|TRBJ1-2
CASRNPGSYGYTF
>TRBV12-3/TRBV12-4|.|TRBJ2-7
CASSLRDTTYEQYF
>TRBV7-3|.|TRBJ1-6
CASSPRIGGNSPLHF
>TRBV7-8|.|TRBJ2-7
CASSLAVTAESSYEQYF
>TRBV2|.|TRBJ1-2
CASSGALMDYTF
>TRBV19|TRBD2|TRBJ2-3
CASGFSGSPDTQYF
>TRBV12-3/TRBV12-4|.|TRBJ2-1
CASNLGGDSYNEQFF
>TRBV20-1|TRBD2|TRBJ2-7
CSARAELAGVKQYF
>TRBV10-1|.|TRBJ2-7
CASSEGDNSYEQYF
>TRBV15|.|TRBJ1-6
CATSRDRPNSPLHF
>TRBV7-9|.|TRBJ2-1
CASTQHNEQFF